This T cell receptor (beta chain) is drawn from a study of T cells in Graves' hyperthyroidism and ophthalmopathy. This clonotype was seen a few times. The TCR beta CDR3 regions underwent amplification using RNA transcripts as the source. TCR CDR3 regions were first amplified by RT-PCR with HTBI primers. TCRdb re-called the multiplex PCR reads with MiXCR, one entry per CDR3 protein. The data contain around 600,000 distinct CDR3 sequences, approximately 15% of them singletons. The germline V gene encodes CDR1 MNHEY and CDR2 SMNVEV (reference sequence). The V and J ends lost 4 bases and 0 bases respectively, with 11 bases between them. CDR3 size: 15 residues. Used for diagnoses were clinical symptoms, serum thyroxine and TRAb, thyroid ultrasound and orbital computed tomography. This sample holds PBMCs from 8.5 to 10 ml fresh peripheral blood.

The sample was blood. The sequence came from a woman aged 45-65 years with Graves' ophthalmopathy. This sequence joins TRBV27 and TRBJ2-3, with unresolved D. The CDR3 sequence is CASSSGHYSTDTQYF. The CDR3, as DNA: TGTGCCAGCAGTTCCGGGCACTATAGCACAGATACGCAGTATTTT.